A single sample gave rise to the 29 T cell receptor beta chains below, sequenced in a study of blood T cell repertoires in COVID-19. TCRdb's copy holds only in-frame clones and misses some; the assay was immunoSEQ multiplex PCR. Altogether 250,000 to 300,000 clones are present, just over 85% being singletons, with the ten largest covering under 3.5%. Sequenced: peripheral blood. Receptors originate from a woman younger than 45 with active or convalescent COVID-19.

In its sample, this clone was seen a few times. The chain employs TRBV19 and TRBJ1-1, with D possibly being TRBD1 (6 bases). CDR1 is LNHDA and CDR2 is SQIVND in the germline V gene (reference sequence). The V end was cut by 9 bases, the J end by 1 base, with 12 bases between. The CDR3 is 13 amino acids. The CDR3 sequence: CASRDTPNTEAFF. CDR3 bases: TGTGCCAGCCGGGACACTCCGAACACTGAAGCTTTCTTT. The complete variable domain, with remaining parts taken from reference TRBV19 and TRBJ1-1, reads DGGITQSPKYLFRKEGQNVTLSCEQNLNHDAMYWYRQDPGQGLRLIYYSQIVNDFQKGDIAEGYSVSREKKESFPLTVTSAQKNPTAFYLCASRDTPNTEAFFGQGTRLTVV.

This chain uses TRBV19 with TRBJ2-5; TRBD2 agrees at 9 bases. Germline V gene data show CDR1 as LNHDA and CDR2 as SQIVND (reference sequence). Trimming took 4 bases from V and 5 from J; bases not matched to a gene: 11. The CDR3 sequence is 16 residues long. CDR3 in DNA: TGTGCCAGTAGTAGCCGAGGGACTAGCCGGCTTGAGACCCAGTACTTC. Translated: CASSSRGTSRLETQYF.

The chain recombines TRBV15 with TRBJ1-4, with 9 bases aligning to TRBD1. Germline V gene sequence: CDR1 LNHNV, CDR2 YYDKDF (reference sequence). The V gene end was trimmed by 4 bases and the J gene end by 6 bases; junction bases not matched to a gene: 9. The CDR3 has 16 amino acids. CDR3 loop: CATSTRPGQGHEKLFF. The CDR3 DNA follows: TGTGCCACCAGCACCCGTCCGGGACAGGGACATGAAAAACTGTTTTTT.

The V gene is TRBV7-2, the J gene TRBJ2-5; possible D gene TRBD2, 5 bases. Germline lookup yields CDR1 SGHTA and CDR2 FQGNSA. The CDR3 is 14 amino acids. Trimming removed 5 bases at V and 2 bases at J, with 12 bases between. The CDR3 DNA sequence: TGTGCCAGCAGCCCAGGACGGGAACAAGAGACCCAGTACTTC. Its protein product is CASSPGREQETQYF. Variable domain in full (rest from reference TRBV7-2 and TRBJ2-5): GAGVSQSPSNKVTEKGKDVELRCDPISGHTALYWYRQSLGQGLEFLIYFQGNSAPDKSGLPSDRFSAERTGGSVSTLTIQRTQQEDSAVYLCASSPGREQETQYFGPGTRLLVL.

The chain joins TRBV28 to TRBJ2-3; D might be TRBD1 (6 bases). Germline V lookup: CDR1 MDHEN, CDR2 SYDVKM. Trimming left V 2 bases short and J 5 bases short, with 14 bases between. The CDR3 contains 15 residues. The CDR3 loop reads CASSLEAGVKDTQYF. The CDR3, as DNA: TGTGCCAGCAGTTTAGAGGCAGGGGTGAAAGATACGCAGTATTTT.

CDR3 DNA sequence: TGTGCCAGCTCAGATGTAGCTAACTATGGCTACACCTTC. It is translated as CASSDVANYGYTF. J is TRBJ1-2 and V is TRBV18; unclear D gene. From germline, CDR1 is KGHSH and CDR2 LQKENI. The CDR3 runs to 13 residues. Trimming took 5 bases from V and 0 from J, leaving 7 bases between them. The variable domain in full, with the rest retrieved from reference TRBV18 and TRBJ1-2, is NAGVMQNPRHLVRRRGQEARLRCSPMKGHSHVYWYRQLPEEGLKFMVYLQKENIIDESGMPKERFSAEFPKEGPSILRIQQVVRGDSAAYFCASSDVANYGYTFGSGTRLTVV.

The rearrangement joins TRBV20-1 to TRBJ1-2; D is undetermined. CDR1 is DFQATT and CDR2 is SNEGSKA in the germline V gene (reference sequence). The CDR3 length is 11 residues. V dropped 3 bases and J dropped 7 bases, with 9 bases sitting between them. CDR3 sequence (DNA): TGCAGTGCTAGCGCTGCGGGTGGCTACACCTTC. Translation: CSASAAGGYTF.

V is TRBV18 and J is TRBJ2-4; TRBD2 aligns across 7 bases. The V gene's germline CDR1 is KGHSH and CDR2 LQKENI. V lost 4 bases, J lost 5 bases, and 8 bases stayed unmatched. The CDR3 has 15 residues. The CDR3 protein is CASSQRRGVENIQYF. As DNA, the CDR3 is TGTGCCAGCTCACAACGTCGGGGGGTTGAAAACATTCAGTACTTC.

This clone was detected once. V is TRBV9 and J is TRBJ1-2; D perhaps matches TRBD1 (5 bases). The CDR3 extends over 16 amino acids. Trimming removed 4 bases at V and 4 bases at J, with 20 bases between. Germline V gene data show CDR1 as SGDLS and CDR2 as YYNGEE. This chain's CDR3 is CASSPSSGGWTYGYTF. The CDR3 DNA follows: TGTGCCAGCAGCCCTTCCTCGGGGGGTTGGACCTATGGCTACACCTTC.

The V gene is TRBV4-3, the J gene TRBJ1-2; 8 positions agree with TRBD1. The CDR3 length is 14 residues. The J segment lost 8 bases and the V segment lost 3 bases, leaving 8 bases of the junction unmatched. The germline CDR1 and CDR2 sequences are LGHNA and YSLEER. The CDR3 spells CASSQDRVNLGYTF. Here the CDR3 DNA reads TGCGCCAGCAGCCAGGACAGGGTAAACTTAGGCTACACCTTC.

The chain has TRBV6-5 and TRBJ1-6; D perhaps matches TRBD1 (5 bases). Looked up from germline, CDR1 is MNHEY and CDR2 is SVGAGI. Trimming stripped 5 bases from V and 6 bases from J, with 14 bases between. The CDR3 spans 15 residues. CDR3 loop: CASSRPGLPNSPLHF. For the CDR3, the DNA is TGTGCCAGCAGTCGGCCGGGACTGCCTAATTCACCCCTCCACTTT.

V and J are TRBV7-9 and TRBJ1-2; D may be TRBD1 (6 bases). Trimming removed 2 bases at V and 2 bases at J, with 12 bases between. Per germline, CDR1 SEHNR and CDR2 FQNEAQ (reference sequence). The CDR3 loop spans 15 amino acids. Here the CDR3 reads CASSLRDTPNYGYTF. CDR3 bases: TGTGCCAGCAGCTTAAGGGACACCCCGAACTATGGCTACACCTTC. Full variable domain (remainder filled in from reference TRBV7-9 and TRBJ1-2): DTGVSQNPRHKITKRGQNVTFRCDPISEHNRLYWYRQTLGQGPEFLTYFQNEAQLEKSRLLSDRFSAERPKGSFSTLEIQRTEQGDSAMYLCASSLRDTPNYGYTFGSGTRLTVV.

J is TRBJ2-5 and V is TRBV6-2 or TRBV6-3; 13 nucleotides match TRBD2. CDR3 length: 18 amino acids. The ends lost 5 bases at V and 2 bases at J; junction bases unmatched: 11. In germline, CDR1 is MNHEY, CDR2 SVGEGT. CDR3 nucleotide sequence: TGTGCCAGCAGTCCGCTCTTTACTAGCGGGGGGGATCAAGAGACCCAGTACTTC. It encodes CASSPLFTSGGDQETQYF.

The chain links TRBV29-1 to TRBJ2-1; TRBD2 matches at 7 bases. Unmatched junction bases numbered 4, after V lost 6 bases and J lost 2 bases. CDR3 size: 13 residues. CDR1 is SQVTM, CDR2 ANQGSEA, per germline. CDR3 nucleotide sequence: TGCAGCGTCGTAGGACTAGCCTACAATGAGCAGTTCTTC. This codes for CSVVGLAYNEQFF.

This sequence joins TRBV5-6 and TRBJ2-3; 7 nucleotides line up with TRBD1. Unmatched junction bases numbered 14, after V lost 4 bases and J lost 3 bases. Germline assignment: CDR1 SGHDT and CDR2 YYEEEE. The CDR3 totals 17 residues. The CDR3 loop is CASSGELGQGETDTQYF. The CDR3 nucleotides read TGTGCCAGCAGCGGAGAATTGGGGCAGGGGGAAACAGATACGCAGTATTTT.

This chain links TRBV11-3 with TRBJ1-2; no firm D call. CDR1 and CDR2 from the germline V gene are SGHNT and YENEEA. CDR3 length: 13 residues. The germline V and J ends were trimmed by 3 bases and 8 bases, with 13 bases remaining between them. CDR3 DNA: TGTGCCAGCAGCTTCCAAGCAGGTGGGGGCTACACCTTC. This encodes CASSFQAGGGYTF.

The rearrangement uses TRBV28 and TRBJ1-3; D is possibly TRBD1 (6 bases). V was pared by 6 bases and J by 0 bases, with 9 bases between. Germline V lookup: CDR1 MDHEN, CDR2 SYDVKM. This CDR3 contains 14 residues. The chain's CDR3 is CASRTGLSGNTIYF. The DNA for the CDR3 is TGTGCCAGCAGAACAGGGCTCTCTGGAAACACCATATATTTT.

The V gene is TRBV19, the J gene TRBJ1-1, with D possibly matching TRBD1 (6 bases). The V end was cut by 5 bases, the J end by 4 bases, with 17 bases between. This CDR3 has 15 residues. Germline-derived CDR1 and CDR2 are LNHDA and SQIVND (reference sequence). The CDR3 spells CASSLKQGLGTEAFF. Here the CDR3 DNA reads TGTGCCAGTAGTCTAAAACAGGGTCTGGGCACTGAAGCTTTCTTT.

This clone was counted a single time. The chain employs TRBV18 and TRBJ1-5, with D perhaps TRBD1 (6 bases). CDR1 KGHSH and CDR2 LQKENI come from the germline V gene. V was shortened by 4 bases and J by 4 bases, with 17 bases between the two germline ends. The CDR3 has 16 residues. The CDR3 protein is CASSLQAGTNNQPQHF. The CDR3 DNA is TGTGCCAGCTCACTTCAGGCAGGGACAAATAATCAGCCCCAGCATTTT.

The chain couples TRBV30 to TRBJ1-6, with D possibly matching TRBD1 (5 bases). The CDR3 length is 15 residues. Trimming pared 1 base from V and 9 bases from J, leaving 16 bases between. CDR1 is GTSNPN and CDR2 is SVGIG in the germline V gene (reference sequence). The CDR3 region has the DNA TGTGCCTGGAGTGCCCCGGGGGGGTTGGGTTCACCCCTCCACTTT. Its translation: CAWSAPGGLGSPLHF.

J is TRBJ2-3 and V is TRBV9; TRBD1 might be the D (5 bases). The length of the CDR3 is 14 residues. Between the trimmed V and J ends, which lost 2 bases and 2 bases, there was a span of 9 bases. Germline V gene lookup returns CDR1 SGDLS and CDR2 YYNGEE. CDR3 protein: CASSVQTATDTQYF. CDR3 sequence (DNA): TGTGCCAGCAGCGTCCAGACAGCCACAGATACGCAGTATTTT.

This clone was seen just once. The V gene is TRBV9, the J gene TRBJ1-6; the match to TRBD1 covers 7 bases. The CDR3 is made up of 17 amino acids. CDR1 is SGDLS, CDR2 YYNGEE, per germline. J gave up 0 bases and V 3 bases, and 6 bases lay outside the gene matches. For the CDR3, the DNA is TGTGCCAGCAGCGCCGAGACAGGGAGCTCCTATAATTCACCCCTCCACTTT. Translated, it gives CASSAETGSSYNSPLHF.

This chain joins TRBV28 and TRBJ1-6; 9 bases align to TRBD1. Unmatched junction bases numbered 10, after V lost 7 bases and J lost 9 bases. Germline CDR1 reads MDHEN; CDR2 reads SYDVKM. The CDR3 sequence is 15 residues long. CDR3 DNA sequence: TGTGCCAGCACCTTACAGGGGGCGGGGGGTTCACCCCTCCACTTT. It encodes CASTLQGAGGSPLHF.

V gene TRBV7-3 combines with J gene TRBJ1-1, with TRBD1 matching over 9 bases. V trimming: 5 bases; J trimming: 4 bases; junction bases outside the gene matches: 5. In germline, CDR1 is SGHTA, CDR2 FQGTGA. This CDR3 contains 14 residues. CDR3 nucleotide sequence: TGTGCCAGCAGCCGACAGGGGGTGGCCACTGAAGCTTTCTTT. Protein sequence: CASSRQGVATEAFF.

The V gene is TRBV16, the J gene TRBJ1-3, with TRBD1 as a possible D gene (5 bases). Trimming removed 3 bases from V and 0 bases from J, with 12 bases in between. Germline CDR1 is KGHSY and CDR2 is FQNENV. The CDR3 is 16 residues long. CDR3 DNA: TGTGCCAGCAGCCACACGGGGGTAAACTCTGGAAACACCATATATTTT. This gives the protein CASSHTGVNSGNTIYF.

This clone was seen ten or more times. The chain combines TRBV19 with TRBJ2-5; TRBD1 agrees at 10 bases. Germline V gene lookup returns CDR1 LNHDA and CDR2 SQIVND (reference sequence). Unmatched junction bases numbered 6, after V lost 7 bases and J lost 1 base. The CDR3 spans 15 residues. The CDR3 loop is CASNPGQGSQETQYF. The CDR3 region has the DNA TGTGCCAGTAATCCGGGACAGGGGTCCCAAGAGACCCAGTACTTC.

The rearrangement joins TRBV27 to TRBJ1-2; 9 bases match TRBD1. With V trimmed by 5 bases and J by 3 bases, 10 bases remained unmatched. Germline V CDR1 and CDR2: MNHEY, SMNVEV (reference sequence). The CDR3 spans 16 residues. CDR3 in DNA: TGTGCCAGCAGTATAGGGGGGGACAGGGCCTACTATGGCTACACCTTC. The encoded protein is CASSIGGDRAYYGYTF.

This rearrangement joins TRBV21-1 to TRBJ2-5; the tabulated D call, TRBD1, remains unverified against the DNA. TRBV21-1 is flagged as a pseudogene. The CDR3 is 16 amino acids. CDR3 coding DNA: TGTGCCAGCAGCAAAGAGAACAGAACGTTACAAGAGACCCAGTACTTC. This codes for CASSKENRTLQETQYF.

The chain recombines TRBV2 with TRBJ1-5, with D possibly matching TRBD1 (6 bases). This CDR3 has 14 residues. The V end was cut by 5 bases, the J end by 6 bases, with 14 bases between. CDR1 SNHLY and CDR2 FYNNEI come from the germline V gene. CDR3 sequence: CASSQQGRSQPQHF. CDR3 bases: TGTGCCAGCAGTCAACAGGGTAGGTCTCAGCCCCAGCATTTT.